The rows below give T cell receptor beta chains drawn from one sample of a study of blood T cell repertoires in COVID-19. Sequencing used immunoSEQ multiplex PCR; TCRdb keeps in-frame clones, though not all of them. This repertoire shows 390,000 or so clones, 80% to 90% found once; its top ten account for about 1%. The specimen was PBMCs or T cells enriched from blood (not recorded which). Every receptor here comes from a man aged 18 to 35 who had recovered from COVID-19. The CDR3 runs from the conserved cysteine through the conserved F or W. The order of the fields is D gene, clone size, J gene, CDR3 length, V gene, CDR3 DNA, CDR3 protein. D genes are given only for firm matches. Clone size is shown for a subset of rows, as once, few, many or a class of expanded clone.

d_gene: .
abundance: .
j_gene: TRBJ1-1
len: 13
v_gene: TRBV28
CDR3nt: TGTGCCAGCAGCCCCTATATGAACACTGAAGCTTTCTTT
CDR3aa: CASSPYMNTEAFF

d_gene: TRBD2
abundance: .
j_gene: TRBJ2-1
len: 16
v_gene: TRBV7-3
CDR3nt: TGTGCCAGCAGCTTAAGGGTAGCGGGAGAAGACAATGAGCAGTTCTTC
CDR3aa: CASSLRVAGEDNEQFF

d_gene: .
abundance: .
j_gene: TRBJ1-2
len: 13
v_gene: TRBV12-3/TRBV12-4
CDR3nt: TGTGCCAGCAGTTTCGGGGTAGGCTATGGCTACACCTTC
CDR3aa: CASSFGVGYGYTF

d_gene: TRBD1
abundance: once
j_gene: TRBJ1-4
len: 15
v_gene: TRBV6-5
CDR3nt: TGTGCCAGCAGTCGAAGGACAGGGACTGAGGAAAAACTGTTTTTT
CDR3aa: CASSRRTGTEEKLFF

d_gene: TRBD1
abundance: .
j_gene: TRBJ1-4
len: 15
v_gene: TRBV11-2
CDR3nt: TGTGCCAGCAGTACAGACAGGGGTGCTAATGAAAAACTGTTTTTT
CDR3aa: CASSTDRGANEKLFF

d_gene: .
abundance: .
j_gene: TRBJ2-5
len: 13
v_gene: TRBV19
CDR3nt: TGTGCCAGTAGTATACTCGTCCAAGAGACCCAGTACTTC
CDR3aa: CASSILVQETQYF

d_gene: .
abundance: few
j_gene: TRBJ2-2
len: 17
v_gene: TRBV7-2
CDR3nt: TGTGCCAGCAGCTTAGAGATTTGGGGCAGTCCCACCGGGGAGCTGTTTTTT
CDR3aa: CASSLEIWGSPTGELFF

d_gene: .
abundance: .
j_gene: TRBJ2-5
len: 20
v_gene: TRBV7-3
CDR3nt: TGTGCCAGCAGCTCACGGCAACTGAAGTCGTGGACACGGTACCAAGAGACCCAGTACTTC
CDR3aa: CASSSRQLKSWTRYQETQYF

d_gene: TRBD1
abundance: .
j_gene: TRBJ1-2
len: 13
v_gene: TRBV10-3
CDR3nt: TGTGCCATCAGTGTAGGGACAGGCTATGGCTACACCTTC
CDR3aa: CAISVGTGYGYTF

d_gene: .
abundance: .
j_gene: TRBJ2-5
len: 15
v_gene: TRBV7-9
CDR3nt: TGTGCCAGCAGCCCTCCCCGGCAGGGCGTGGAGACCCAGTACTTC
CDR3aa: CASSPPRQGVETQYF

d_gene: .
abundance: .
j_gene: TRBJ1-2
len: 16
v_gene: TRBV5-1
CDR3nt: TGCGCCAGCAGCTTGGCCTGGGGGGGTGTTAACTATGGCTACACCTTC
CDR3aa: CASSLAWGGVNYGYTF

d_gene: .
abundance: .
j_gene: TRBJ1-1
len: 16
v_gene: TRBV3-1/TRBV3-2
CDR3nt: TGTGCCAGCAGCCAAGGGGCGGGAGTACCGAACACTGAAGCTTTCTTT
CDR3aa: CASSQGAGVPNTEAFF

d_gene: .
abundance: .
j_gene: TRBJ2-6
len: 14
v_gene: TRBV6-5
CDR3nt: TGTGCCAGCAAAGAGGGAACTGGGGCCAACGTCCTGACTTTC
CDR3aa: CASKEGTGANVLTF

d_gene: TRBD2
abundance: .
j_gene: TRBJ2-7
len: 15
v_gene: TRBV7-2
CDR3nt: TGTGCCAGCAGCACGACCGGGACTACGTACTACGAGCAGTACTTC
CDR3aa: CASSTTGTTYYEQYF

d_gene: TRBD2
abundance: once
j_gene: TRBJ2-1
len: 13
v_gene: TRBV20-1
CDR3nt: TGCAGTGCTAGTGGCGGGAGGTTCAATGAGCAGTTCTTC
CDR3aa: CSASGGRFNEQFF

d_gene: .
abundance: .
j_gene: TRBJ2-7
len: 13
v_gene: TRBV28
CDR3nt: TGTGCCAGCAGATCCGGGGGGCTCTACGAGCAGTACTTC
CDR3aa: CASRSGGLYEQYF